Listed here are 10 T cell receptor beta chains from one sample, sequenced in a study of blood T cells in healthy people across ages. With a J-beta primer mix and a sample-barcoded 5' primer, a second PCR ran about 7 to 11 cycles. TCRdb itself ran the 5' RACE reads through MiXCR, one entry per CDR3 protein. The sample lists about 1.5 million distinct CDR3 sequences; approximately 42% were seen once. Sequenced input: blood. The source of these receptors is a woman aged 18-29 years in good health.

This clonotype came up a few times. This chain uses TRBV9 with TRBJ2-3, with D perhaps matching TRBD1 or TRBD2 (5 bases each). Trimming cost V 1 base and J 2 bases, with 11 bases left between them. Germline CDR1 and CDR2: SGDLS and YYNGEE. The CDR3 extends over 15 amino acids. The CDR3: CASSVRGYPTDTQYF. In nucleotides, the CDR3 is TGTGCCAGCAGCGTACGGGGCTACCCCACAGATACGCAGTATTTT.

This clonotype was seen a few times. The V gene is TRBV10-3, the J gene TRBJ2-7, with D tentatively TRBD1 (6 bases). The length of the CDR3 is 13 residues. Trimming took off 10 bases at V and 2 bases at J, with 15 bases between the two ends. Germline CDR1 and CDR2: ENHRY and SYGVKD. CDR3 in DNA: TGTGCCACCCAGAACAGGGAAACCTACGAGCAGTACTTC. It yields the protein CATQNRETYEQYF.

This chain joins TRBV6-5 and TRBJ2-1, with 10 positions matching TRBD2. CDR3 length equals 16 residues. Germline CDR1 reads MNHEY; CDR2 reads SVGAGI. V shed 3 bases, J shed 4 bases, and the junction held 6 bases outside the gene matches. The CDR3 is CASSYSGRTYYNEQFF. DNA of the CDR3: TGTGCCAGCAGTTATAGCGGGAGGACTTATTACAATGAGCAGTTCTTC.

This sequence joins TRBV6-1 and TRBJ2-5; TRBD1 agrees at 8 bases. The better agreement between TRBJ2-7 and the DNA end casts doubt on the J call. The germline CDR1 and CDR2 sequences are MNHNS and SASEGT. The CDR3 runs 16 residues. CDR3 amino acids: CASSDLTGAYAYEQYF. The CDR3 DNA reads as TGTGCCAGCAGTGACCTGACAGGGGCCTACGCCTACGAGCAGTACTTC.

This clonotype was seen just once. CDR3 residues: CASSQRKTSDAAEAFF. Written as DNA, the CDR3 is TGTGCCAGCAGTCAACGAAAGACCTCCGATGCCGCTGAAGCTTTCTTT. The J gene is TRBJ1-1, the V gene TRBV6-2 or TRBV6-3, with D hard to call. From germline, CDR1 is MNHEY and CDR2 SVGEGT. Trimming removed 5 bases from V and 6 bases from J, with 22 bases in between. The CDR3 sequence is 16 residues long.

The chain joins TRBV4-1 to TRBJ1-6; possibly TRBD1 for D (6 bases). Trimming cost V 0 bases and J 10 bases, with 13 bases left between them. Germline V gene sequence: CDR1 MGHRA, CDR2 YSYEKL. The CDR3 sequence is 15 residues long. As DNA, the CDR3 is TGCGCCAGCAGCCAAGATGGGGGGGCTGGGTCACCCCTCCACTTT. Protein sequence: CASSQDGGAGSPLHF.

The chain joins TRBV29-1 to TRBJ2-7, with 7 bases fitting TRBD2. V was pared by 6 bases and J by 2 bases, with 7 bases of the junction left unmatched. The CDR3 totals 13 residues. Germline-derived CDR1 and CDR2 are SQVTM and ANQGSEA. The CDR3 is CSVGTKLTYEQYF. The CDR3 DNA is TGCAGCGTGGGGACTAAACTGACCTACGAGCAGTACTTC.

This clonotype was recorded only once. This rearrangement joins TRBV7-9 to TRBJ1-1; D perhaps matches TRBD1 (5 bases). V dropped 2 bases and J dropped 4 bases, with 11 bases sitting between them. The CDR3 covers 14 residues. The germline V gene has CDR1 SEHNR and CDR2 FQNEAQ (reference sequence). The DNA of the CDR3 is TGTGCCAGCAGCTTACAAGACAGAGTCACTGAAGCTTTCTTT. Translated, it gives CASSLQDRVTEAFF.

The J gene is TRBJ2-3, the V gene TRBV6-6; a weak D match, TRBD1 (6 bases). The length of the CDR3 is 14 residues. The germline CDR1 and CDR2 sequences are MNHNY and SVGAGI (reference sequence). V was cut by 9 bases and J by 0 bases, with 13 bases left in between. CDR3 protein: CASGDNPSTDTQYF. The CDR3 DNA reads TGTGCCAGTGGGGACAACCCTAGCACAGATACGCAGTATTTT.

With respect to this clonotype: One junction end does not reproduce the germline sequence, and a read error may be involved. V gene TRBV5-1 combines with J gene TRBJ2-3; possible D gene TRBD2, 6 bases. Germline CDR1 is SGHRS and CDR2 is YFSETQ. The CDR3 extends over 16 amino acids. CDR3 loop: CASSPPFSGLTDMQYF. The CDR3 DNA is TGCGCCAGCAGCCCGCCTTTTTCGGGACTCACAGATATGCAGTATTTT.